The rows below give T cell receptor beta chains drawn from one sample of a study of regulatory T cells in long-lasting Graves disease. TCRdb re-analysed the multiplex PCR reads in MiXCR, keeping a single row per CDR3 protein. The top ten hold approximately 20% of the sample, which has more than 300,000 distinct CDR3 sequences, roughly 12% seen once. These data also featured in a second study, about T cells in Graves' hyperthyroidism and ophthalmopathy.

This specimen was peripheral blood mononuclear cells (PBMCs), taken at new diagnosis, from a patient treated with antithyroid drugs. The origin of the receptors is a woman aged 18-29 years with Graves disease. Both conserved end residues are part of each CDR3. A D gene is named only where the DNA matches it firmly. Clone size is not always given. Where it is, it says once, few, many or a class for expanded clones.

J gene,V gene,clone size,D gene,CDR3 DNA,CDR3 protein
TRBJ2-1,TRBV29-1,-,-,TGCAGCGTTGAACGGGCCGGGGGTGTACGGTATGAGCAGTTCTTC,CSVERAGGVRYEQFF
TRBJ2-1,TRBV29-1,few,TRBD2,TGCAGCGTTGACGGACTAGCGGGCAATGAGCAGTTCTTC,CSVDGLAGNEQFF
TRBJ2-4,TRBV5-1,-,-,TGCGCCAGCAGCTTGGTTGGGGCCAAAAACATTCAGTACTTC,CASSLVGAKNIQYF
TRBJ2-2,TRBV7-7,many,TRBD1,TGTGCTAGCAGCCCCGGGACAGGAGGCGGGGAGCTGTTTTTT,CASSPGTGGGELFF
TRBJ2-1,TRBV30,few,TRBD2,TGTGCCTGGAGCCCGGGACTAGCCTTTAATGAGCAGTTCTTC,CAWSPGLAFNEQFF
TRBJ1-2,TRBV7-9,many,-,TGTGCCAGCAGCTTGACCCGGGGCTACACCTTC,CASSLTRGYTF
TRBJ2-5,TRBV4-2,few,TRBD2,TGTGCCAGCAGCCAGGTACCGGGACTAGCGGGAGAAGAGACCCAGTACTTC,CASSQVPGLAGEETQYF
TRBJ2-2,TRBV2,many,TRBD1,TGTGCCAGCAGTGGACAGGGACCGTACACCGGGGAGCTGTTTTTT,CASSGQGPYTGELFF
TRBJ2-1,TRBV12-3/TRBV12-4,-,TRBD2,TGTGCCAGCAGTTCAGGGTGGGGACTAGCGGGGGGTAATGAGCAGTTCTTC,CASSSGWGLAGGNEQFF
TRBJ2-5,TRBV30,many,-,TGTGCCTGGAGTGGGATAAACCCCGGGACCCAGTACTTC,CAWSGINPGTQYF